The text below deals with one T cell receptor (beta chain). Repertoires were generated with immunoSEQ multiplex PCR, while TCRdb's copy carries only in-frame clones and drops some. This repertoire shows more than 30,000 clones, around 90% found once; its top ten account for roughly 18%. The data were obtained in a study of graft-versus-host responses after intestinal transplantation. V shed 7 bases and J shed 4 bases, with 10 bases lying between them. Germline V lookup: CDR1 MDHEN, CDR2 SYDVKM. This CDR3 has 12 residues. Researchers processed graft tissue to release intraepithelial and lamina propria lymphocytes.

The genes are TRBV28 and TRBJ1-2; no reliable D call. Source: ileum tissue, taken almost 210 days after intestinal transplant. This receptor was identified in a human patient who received an intestinal transplant, so some T cells may come from the graft donor. CDR3 protein: CASKSGSYGYTF. In DNA form, the CDR3 reads TGTGCCAGCAAATCAGGTAGCTATGGCTACACCTTC.